The table lists the clone carrying this TCR beta chain with a few counts. The entry originates in a study of OX40 agonist ivuxolimab in advanced cancers. TCRdb keeps only in-frame clones here, not all; method: immunoSEQ multiplex PCR. In the table there are approximately 41,000 clones, 89% of which are singletons. Trimming removed 6 bases at V and 5 bases at J, with 14 bases between. CDR1 and CDR2 (germline): SEHNR, FQNEAQ (reference sequence). The CDR3 consists of 15 residues. This chain connects TRBV7-9 to TRBJ1-6, with a weak D call TRBD1 (6 bases). This receptor was identified in an adult with an advanced solid tumor such as melanoma, head and neck, liver or kidney cancer. The material was CD4+ or CD8+ T cells sorted from blood, obtained in a trial of the OX40 agonist ivuxolimab. CDR3: CASRMGGPHNSPLHF. DNA for the CDR3: TGTGCCAGCAGGATGGGGGGGCCACATAATTCACCCCTCCACTTT.